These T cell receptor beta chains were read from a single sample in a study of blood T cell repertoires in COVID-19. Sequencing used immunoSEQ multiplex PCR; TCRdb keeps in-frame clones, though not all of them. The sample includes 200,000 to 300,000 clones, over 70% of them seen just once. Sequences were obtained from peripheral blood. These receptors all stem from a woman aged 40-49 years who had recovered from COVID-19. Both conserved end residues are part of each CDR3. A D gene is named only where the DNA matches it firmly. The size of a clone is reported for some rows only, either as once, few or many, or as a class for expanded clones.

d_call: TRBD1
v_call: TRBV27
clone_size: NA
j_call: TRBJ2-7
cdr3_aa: CASSSPGQGYEQYF
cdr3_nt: TGTGCCAGCAGTTCACCGGGACAGGGATACGAGCAGTACTTC

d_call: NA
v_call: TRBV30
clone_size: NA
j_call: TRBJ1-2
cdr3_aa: CAWSVLLRGGYTF
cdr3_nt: TGTGCCTGGAGTGTACTGCTTCGAGGGGGCTACACCTTC

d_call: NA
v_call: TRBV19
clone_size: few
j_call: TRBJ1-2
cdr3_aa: CASSTARGSNYGYTF
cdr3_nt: TGTGCCAGTAGTACCGCCAGGGGATCTAACTATGGCTACACCTTC

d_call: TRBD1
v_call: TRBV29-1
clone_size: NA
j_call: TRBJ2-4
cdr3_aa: CSAGTGKRDIQYF
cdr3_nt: TGCAGCGCCGGGACAGGGAAGCGTGACATTCAGTACTTC

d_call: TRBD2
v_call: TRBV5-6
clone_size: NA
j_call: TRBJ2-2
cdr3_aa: CASSFDPRGAGVSGELFF
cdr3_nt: TGTGCCAGCAGCTTCGACCCCAGAGGGGCGGGAGTGTCCGGGGAGCTGTTTTTT

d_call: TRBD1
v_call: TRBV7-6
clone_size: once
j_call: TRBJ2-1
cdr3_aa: CASSDRQGTYNEQFF
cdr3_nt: TGTGCCAGCAGCGATAGACAGGGAACCTACAATGAGCAGTTCTTC

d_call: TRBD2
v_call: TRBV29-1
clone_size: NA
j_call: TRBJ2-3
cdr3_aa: CSVKLAGTDTQYF
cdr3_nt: TGCAGCGTGAAACTAGCGGGCACAGATACGCAGTATTTT

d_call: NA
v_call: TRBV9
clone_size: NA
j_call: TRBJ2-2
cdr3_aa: CASSVVPGNTGELFF
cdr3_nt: TGTGCCAGCAGCGTAGTGCCGGGGAACACCGGGGAGCTGTTTTTT

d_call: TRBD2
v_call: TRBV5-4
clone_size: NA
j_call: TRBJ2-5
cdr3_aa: CASSPQRGTSGSQETQYF
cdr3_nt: TGTGCCAGCAGCCCCCAGAGAGGGACTAGCGGCTCACAAGAGACCCAGTACTTC

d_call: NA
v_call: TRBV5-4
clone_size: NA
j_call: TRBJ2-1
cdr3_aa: CASSLVGWGTRLYNEQFF
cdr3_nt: TGTGCCAGCAGCTTGGTGGGGTGGGGGACAAGGCTCTACAATGAGCAGTTCTTC

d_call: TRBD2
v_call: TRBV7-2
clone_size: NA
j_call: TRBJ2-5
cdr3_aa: CASTWTSEGTQYF
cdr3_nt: TGTGCCAGCACCTGGACTAGCGAAGGGACCCAGTACTTC

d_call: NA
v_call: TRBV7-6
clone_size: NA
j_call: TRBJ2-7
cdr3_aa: CASSLDGSGDYEQYF
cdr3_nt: TGTGCCAGCAGCTTAGACGGTTCAGGGGACTACGAGCAGTACTTC

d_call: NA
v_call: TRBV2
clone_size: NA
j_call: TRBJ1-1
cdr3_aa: CASRKQLNTEAFF
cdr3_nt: TGTGCCAGCAGGAAACAGCTAAACACTGAAGCTTTCTTT

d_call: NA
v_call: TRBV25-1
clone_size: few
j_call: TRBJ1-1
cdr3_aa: CASSESVSSNTEAFF
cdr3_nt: TGTGCCAGCAGTGAATCAGTGTCCTCGAACACTGAAGCTTTCTTT

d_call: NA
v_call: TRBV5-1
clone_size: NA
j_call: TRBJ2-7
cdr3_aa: CASSLAAQTYEQYF
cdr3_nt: TGCGCCAGCAGCTTGGCCGCCCAGACCTACGAGCAGTACTTC

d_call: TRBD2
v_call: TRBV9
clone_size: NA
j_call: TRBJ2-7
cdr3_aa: CASSPSGSSYEQYF
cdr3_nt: TGTGCCAGCAGCCCTAGCGGGAGCTCCTACGAGCAGTACTTC

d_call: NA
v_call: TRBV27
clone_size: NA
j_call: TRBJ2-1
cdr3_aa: CASSLFPRGSSYNEQFF
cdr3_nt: TGTGCCAGCAGTTTATTTCCCCGGGGTTCCTCCTACAATGAGCAGTTCTTC

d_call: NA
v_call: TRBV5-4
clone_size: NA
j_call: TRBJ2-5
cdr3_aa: CASSLGLSGVFRETQYF
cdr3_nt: TGTGCCAGCAGCTTGGGGCTGTCGGGGGTTTTCAGGGAGACCCAGTACTTC